One sample yielded the 7 T cell receptor beta chains listed below, sequenced in a study of T cells after yellow fever vaccination (dated by TCRdb to between 2019 and 2020). Sample treatment or condition, as interpreted from the label and publication: live attenuated yellow fever vaccine strain. Library preparation was by 5' RACE. The sequencing machine was an Illumina HiSeq 2500. The raw public data were reprocessed by TCRdb itself: fastp quality trimming at Q25, MiXCR clonotype calling, in-frame beta chains only. Rows merge per CDR3 protein into single entries with the most common DNA and genes. This sample lists around 610,000 distinct CDR3 sequences; around an eighth were detected once. Over 11% of the sample is held by the ten biggest clonotypes. The starting material was PBMCs, obtained on the day of the yellow fever booster vaccination. Receptor source: a young man who received the YFV17D yellow fever vaccine.

The chain carries TRBV4-3 and TRBJ2-1, with TRBD2 identical over 9 bases. CDR1 and CDR2 from the germline V gene are LGHNA and YSLEER. With V trimmed by 0 bases and J by 4 bases, 16 bases remained unmatched. CDR3 length: 20 residues. The CDR3 DNA is TGCGCCAGCAGCCAAGATGCGGCGGTCGGAGCGGGAGGAACTTACAATGAGCAGTTCTTC. Amino acid sequence: CASSQDAAVGAGGTYNEQFF.

This clonotype was seen only a few times. V and J are TRBV18 and TRBJ1-4, with D unresolved. This CDR3 comprises 16 residues. CDR1 KGHSH and CDR2 LQKENI come from the germline V gene. Trimming took off 3 bases at V and 1 base at J, with 12 bases between the two ends. This CDR3 reads CASSPSQDRTNEKLFF. CDR3 in DNA: TGTGCCAGCTCACCTTCCCAGGACCGAACTAATGAAAAACTGTTTTTT.

CDR3 nucleotides: TGTGCCAGCAGCAGGGACAGCGGGAGGAGCTCCTACGAGCAGTACTTC. This codes for CASSRDSGRSSYEQYF. The chain employs TRBV3-1 and TRBJ2-7; 9 bases align to TRBD2. The V segment lost 5 bases and the J segment 0 bases; nucleotides outside the gene matches: 8. Germline lookup yields CDR1 LGHDT and CDR2 YNNKEL (reference sequence). The CDR3 consists of 16 residues.

This clonotype has just one count. The J gene is TRBJ2-3, the V gene TRBV20-1, with D perhaps matching TRBD1 or TRBD2 (5 bases each). This CDR3 comprises 15 residues. CDR1 and CDR2 from the germline V gene are DFQATT and SNEGSKA (reference sequence). Trimming took 5 bases from V and 0 from J, leaving 15 bases between them. In DNA form, the CDR3 reads TGCAGTGCTCTAGGGGCTAGCAGAAGCACAGATACGCAGTATTTT. It translates to CSALGASRSTDTQYF.

This clonotype was observed a few times. The CDR3 bases are TGTGCCAGCAGCTTTTGGGGGCGGGAGGGCCTTGAGCAGTTCTTC. Protein sequence: CASSFWGREGLEQFF. The genes are TRBV7-2 and TRBJ2-1, with 9 bases matching TRBD2. V gave up 3 bases and J gave up 9 bases; unmatched junction bases: 9. The germline CDR1 and CDR2 sequences are SGHTA and FQGNSA. The CDR3 spans 15 residues.

The chain couples TRBV4-2 to TRBJ2-2, with 11 bases that match TRBD2. V shed 0 bases, J shed 6 bases, and the junction held 9 bases outside the gene matches. CDR1 and CDR2 from the germline V gene are LGHNA and YNFKEQ. The CDR3 spans 18 residues. The CDR3, as DNA: TGTGCCAGCAGCCAAGAACTAGCGGGAGTGATTTTAGCCGGGGAGCTGTTTTTT. Amino acid sequence: CASSQELAGVILAGELFF.

This clonotype came up many times. The chain has TRBV5-1 and TRBJ2-3; D possibly corresponds to TRBD2 (5 bases). CDR3 size: 14 residues. The ends were cut back, 2 bases at V and 2 bases at J, with 9 bases in the middle. From germline, CDR1 is SGHRS and CDR2 YFSETQ. The CDR3 DNA follows: TGCGCCAGCAGCTTAGGAGCGGACACAGATACGCAGTATTTT. It yields the protein CASSLGADTDTQYF.